This T cell receptor beta chain is drawn from a study of cytotoxic CD8 clonotypes in ibrutinib-treated CLL (dated by TCRdb to about 2021). The study in broad terms: The cohort had ten to twelve relapsed/refractory and 15 treatment-naive patients; around 17 were IGHV unmutated. Partial responses were observed in 24 patients and complete responses in 2; after a median follow-up of 68 months, remission was maintained in approximately 14 patients and progression was observed in some twelve. On average, each sample yielded some 250,000 productive templates and tens of thousands of productive rearrangements. Longitudinal samples were obtainable from 26 of the 86 participants in the trial. Cryopreserved peripheral blood mononuclear cells were collected before treatment, at response, and at either disease progression or sustained remission. Samples at response were collected after a median of 12 months of treatment, with a range of roughly 6 to 40 months. Every remission and progressive disease sample was obtained while ibrutinib was still being received by the patients.

Each clonotype received, on average, 10x coverage in deep resolution sequencing performed on a MiSeq, where the target depth lay between 1 in 1 million and 1 in 200,000 T cells. The immunoSEQ hsTCRB Kit was used to generate TCR beta libraries. The authors' analysis ran thus. Data were analyzed with ImmunoSEQ Data Assistant and ImmunoSEQ Analyzer, with V, D and J genes assigned per IMGT definitions. Clonality, which ranges from 0 to 1, was calculated as one minus the normalized Shannon entropy of productive rearrangement frequencies. Only overrepresented clonotypes making up at least 0.05% of the repertoire of each patient were included in the public clonotype analysis. Repertoires from more than ten age-matched healthy donors in immuneACCESS were used as clonality controls. The table comes from immuneACCESS by way of TCRdb, which keeps in-frame sequences with V and J called. Part of the clones is missing from these tables; in studies checked, under half for an unresolved V gene and the rest for unknown reasons. D and trimming were read from the DNA, whereas the V and J calls and clone size are those reported in that table. For this sample there are approximately 190,000 clones; over 65% appear just once. About 6% of the sample goes to the ten largest clones.

Study-level results and caveats: At baseline, clonality was higher than in age-matched healthy donors and showed a strong correlation with circulating CD8+ T-cell counts. At ibrutinib response clonality went up, during sustained remission it held steady, and at progression it dropped back toward baseline. Sustained-remission and progressing patients did not have matched sampling times, and lymph node repertoires were not examined. Public clonotypes were rare and either shrank or stayed stable during treatment, and the rise in clonality at ibrutinib response reflected expansion of private clonotypes.

The time point tag for this specimen amounts to: approximately eleven months on ibrutinib. For TCR beta library preparation, 1.5 to 2 micrograms of genomic DNA was extracted from cryopreserved PBMCs. High-throughput TCR beta sequencing was performed on longitudinal blood samples from CLL patients receiving ibrutinib monotherapy. Patients were enrolled in a phase 2 open-label single-center ibrutinib monotherapy trial. Trimming removed 0 bases from V and 0 bases from J, leaving 7 bases between the germline ends. The CDR3 spans 15 residues, from the cysteine through the phenylalanine. The kept DNA is CDR3 alone, 45 bases in frame from the first base. The germline V gene provides CDR1 SGHRS and CDR2 YFSETQ. Points on this clone: Its antigen has not been determined. No base quality values were provided; no much bigger clone lies one nucleotide off. The sample holds other DNA sequences that translate to the same CDR3.

In this chain, TRBV5-1 is recombined with TRBJ2-1, with the D gene not confidently named. The sample was PBMCs, taken after 12 months of ibrutinib treatment. The receptor was derived from a human donor with chronic lymphocytic leukemia. The nucleotides read TGCGCCAGCAGCTTGGGCAGCAGCTCCTACAATGAGCAGTTCTTC. It translates to CASSLGSSSYNEQFF.